These 20 T cell receptor beta chains share one sample of origin, sequenced in a study of shared clonotypes between healthy human individuals. The repertoire was sequenced with immunoSEQ multiplex PCR; TCRdb's copy has only in-frame clones and lacks some. Of hundreds of thousands of clones listed, 55% to 85% are singletons. What was sequenced was memory CD4+ T cells sorted from blood. The subset was: CD45RA-negative fraction. The receptor source for this set is a woman aged 25 to 39 in good health.

The J gene is TRBJ1-4, the V gene TRBV9; no firm D call. The germline V gene encodes CDR1 SGDLS and CDR2 YYNGEE. This CDR3 spans 14 amino acids. The V and J ends lost 0 bases and 8 bases respectively, with 11 bases between them. In nucleotides, the CDR3 is TGTGCCAGCAGCGTAGAGGCGGTGGCGGAAAAACTGTTTTTT. This encodes CASSVEAVAEKLFF.

The rearrangement links TRBV5-3 to TRBJ1-5; 8 nucleotides match TRBD1. TRBV5-3 is treated as an ORF (open reading frame) with a function not yet certain. J lost 4 bases, V lost 4 bases, and 7 bases had no gene match. The CDR3 runs 15 residues. CDR3 coding DNA: TGTGCCAGAAGCAGTGGCTACAGGGGGAATCAGCCCCAGCATTTT. Encoded protein: CARSSGYRGNQPQHF.

The CDR3 DNA reads as TGTGCCAGCAGCTACAGGGAGGACAATGAGCAGTTCTTC. Translating it yields CASSYREDNEQFF. The rearrangement uses TRBV5-4 and TRBJ2-1; D may match TRBD1 or TRBD2 (6 bases each). Germline CDR1 is SGHNT and CDR2 is YYREEE (reference sequence). V gave up 3 bases and J gave up 5 bases, with 9 bases separating them. This CDR3 is built from 13 residues. Drawing the rest from reference TRBV5-4 and TRBJ2-1, the complete variable domain is ETGVTQSPTHLIKTRGQQVTLRCSSQSGHNTVSWYQQALGQGPQFIFQYYREEENGRGNFPPRFSGLQFPNYSSELNVNALELDDSALYLCASSYREDNEQFFGPGTRLTVL.

V and J are TRBV10-3 and TRBJ1-1; 8 nucleotides agree with TRBD1. V trimming: 7 bases; J trimming: 1 base; junction bases outside the gene matches: 5. The CDR3 runs to 14 residues. Looked up from germline, CDR1 is ENHRY and CDR2 is SYGVKD. The CDR3: CAINPTGANTEAFF. The CDR3 DNA sequence: TGTGCCATCAACCCGACAGGGGCGAACACTGAAGCTTTCTTT.

The gene calls are TRBV28 and TRBJ1-5; D uncertain. From germline, CDR1 is MDHEN and CDR2 SYDVKM. V was cut by 6 bases and J by 0 bases, with 12 bases left in between. The length of the CDR3 is 15 residues. CDR3 in DNA: TGTGCCAGCAGCCCCCCAGTAGATAGCAATCAGCCCCAGCATTTT. It translates to CASSPPVDSNQPQHF.

The chain couples TRBV28 to TRBJ1-5; D possibly corresponds to TRBD1 (6 bases). This CDR3 has 12 residues. Germline CDR1 is MDHEN and CDR2 is SYDVKM. Trimming removed 6 bases at V and 6 bases at J, with 9 bases between. The CDR3, as DNA: TGTGCCAGCAGACTGACAGGTCAGCCCCAGCATTTT. Amino acids: CASRLTGQPQHF.

There are a few counts of this clone. The genes are TRBV28 and TRBJ1-1; D possibly corresponds to TRBD1 (5 bases). The CDR3 is 13 amino acids. Germline V CDR1 and CDR2: MDHEN, SYDVKM. V gave up 6 bases and J gave up 0 bases, with 8 bases separating them. The CDR3: CASRQQVNTEAFF. The CDR3 nucleotides read TGTGCCAGCAGACAACAGGTGAACACTGAAGCTTTCTTT.

This rearrangement joins TRBV10-3 to TRBJ1-1, with D tentatively TRBD1 (5 bases). CDR3 length: 14 amino acids. CDR1 ENHRY and CDR2 SYGVKD come from the germline V gene. V lost 6 bases and J lost 0, with 11 bases in between. The CDR3 nucleotides read TGTGCCATCAGGGGGGTGGGAATGAACACTGAAGCTTTCTTT. It is translated as CAIRGVGMNTEAFF.

The chain is built from TRBV18 and TRBJ2-7, with TRBD2 identical over 13 bases. With V trimmed by 4 bases and J by 5 bases, 8 bases remained unmatched. There are 16 residues in the CDR3. Looked up from germline, CDR1 is KGHSH and CDR2 is LQKENI. This CDR3 is CASSQTSGRNRDEQYF. CDR3 sequence (DNA): TGTGCCAGCTCACAGACTAGCGGGAGGAACAGAGACGAGCAGTACTTC.

This rearrangement joins TRBV2 to TRBJ2-7; the match to TRBD1 covers 10 bases. With 5 bases clipped from V and 4 bases from J, the junction kept 8 bases outside the gene matches. CDR3 size: 15 residues. Germline values: CDR1 SNHLY, CDR2 FYNNEI. CDR3 sequence (DNA): TGTGCCAGCAGTCGATCCGGGACAGGGGTATACGAGCAGTACTTC. As protein: CASSRSGTGVYEQYF.

This chain uses TRBV27 with TRBJ2-1; TRBD1 agrees at 7 bases. The CDR3 totals 17 residues. The V gene's germline CDR1 is MNHEY and CDR2 SMNVEV (reference sequence). The junction had 14 bases not matched to a gene; V was cut back by 2 bases and J by 7 bases. DNA of the CDR3: TGTGCCAGCAGTTTAGGCTCGGGGTCAGGGGGAAGGAATGAGCAGTTCTTC. This gives the protein CASSLGSGSGGRNEQFF.

This clone came up once. The gene calls are TRBV13 and TRBJ2-6; D gene unclear. CDR1 is PRHDT, CDR2 FYEKMQ, per germline (reference sequence). The CDR3 covers 13 residues. The V gene lost 5 bases and the J gene lost 4 bases, with 6 bases spanning the gap. Written as DNA, the CDR3 is TGTGCCAGCAGCCCCCAGGGGGCCAACGTCCTGACTTTC. Translating it yields CASSPQGANVLTF.

The chain recombines TRBV4-2 with TRBJ2-2; D is uncertain. This CDR3 is built from 12 residues. Germline assignment: CDR1 LGHNA and CDR2 YNFKEQ. The V and J ends lost 2 bases and 6 bases respectively, with 4 bases between them. Here the CDR3 DNA reads TGTGCCAGCAGCCAAACGGCCGGGGAGCTGTTTTTT. This encodes CASSQTAGELFF.

This clone was picked up one time. The chain couples TRBV5-6 to TRBJ2-7, with 7 bases identical to TRBD1. This CDR3 is built from 14 residues. The trim removed 4 bases at V and 2 bases at J, leaving 6 bases unmatched. CDR1 and CDR2 (germline): SGHDT, YYEEEE. This chain's CDR3 is CASSLWDSPYEQYF. The CDR3 DNA follows: TGTGCCAGCAGCCTGTGGGACAGTCCCTACGAGCAGTACTTC.

The V and J genes are TRBV6-5 and TRBJ2-7, with TRBD2 identical over 8 bases. CDR1 MNHEY and CDR2 SVGAGI come from the germline V gene. This CDR3 region has 15 residues. V shed 6 bases, J shed 2 bases, and the junction held 9 bases outside the gene matches. CDR3 coding DNA: TGTGCCAGCAGCACGAACGTAGCGGGGACCTACGAGCAGTACTTC. Its translation is CASSTNVAGTYEQYF.

The rearrangement uses TRBV10-3 and TRBJ2-1; D unresolved. The CDR3 totals 12 residues. From germline, CDR1 is ENHRY and CDR2 SYGVKD. V lost 0 bases and J lost 9, with 6 bases in between. CDR3 DNA sequence: TGTGCCATCAGTGAGTCGACCGGTGAGCAGTTCTTC. This gives the protein CAISESTGEQFF.

The chain employs TRBV9 and TRBJ2-2; 7 positions agree with TRBD1. Trimming cost V 3 bases and J 0 bases; bases outside gene matches: 5. The CDR3 sequence is 16 residues long. CDR1 and CDR2 (germline): SGDLS, YYNGEE. For the CDR3, the DNA is TGTGCCAGCAGCGAGACCGGGACAGCGAACACCGGGGAGCTGTTTTTT. Translated: CASSETGTANTGELFF.

In this sample, this clone turned up a few times. The chain carries TRBV2 and TRBJ1-2; TRBD1 is a possible D gene (6 bases). The CDR3 loop spans 17 amino acids. CDR1 and CDR2 (germline): SNHLY, FYNNEI. Between the trimmed V and J ends, which lost 4 bases and 7 bases, there was a span of 25 bases. CDR3 amino acids: CASSAQVMGGPAGGYTF. As DNA, the CDR3 is TGTGCCAGCAGTGCCCAAGTTATGGGGGGCCCAGCGGGTGGCTACACCTTC.

The chain combines TRBV5-4 with TRBJ2-1, with a tentative D call TRBD2 (6 bases). V dropped 7 bases and J dropped 2 bases, with 10 bases sitting between them. This CDR3 spans 13 amino acids. The V gene's germline CDR1 is SGHNT and CDR2 YYREEE (reference sequence). The CDR3 DNA reads TGTGCCAGCGGAGGGTCCCCCTACAATGAGCAGTTCTTC. Protein product: CASGGSPYNEQFF.

Note on this clone: In the same sample, other DNA sequences code for this CDR3. The V gene is TRBV11-3, the J gene TRBJ1-1; perhaps TRBD1 as D (5 bases). The V end lost 5 bases, the J end lost 3 bases, and 10 bases lay between the germline ends. Germline CDR1 SGHNT, CDR2 YENEEA. The CDR3 runs to 13 residues. CDR3 loop: CASSRQGDTEAFF. The CDR3 region has the DNA TGTGCCAGCAGCCGGCAGGGAGACACTGAAGCTTTCTTT.